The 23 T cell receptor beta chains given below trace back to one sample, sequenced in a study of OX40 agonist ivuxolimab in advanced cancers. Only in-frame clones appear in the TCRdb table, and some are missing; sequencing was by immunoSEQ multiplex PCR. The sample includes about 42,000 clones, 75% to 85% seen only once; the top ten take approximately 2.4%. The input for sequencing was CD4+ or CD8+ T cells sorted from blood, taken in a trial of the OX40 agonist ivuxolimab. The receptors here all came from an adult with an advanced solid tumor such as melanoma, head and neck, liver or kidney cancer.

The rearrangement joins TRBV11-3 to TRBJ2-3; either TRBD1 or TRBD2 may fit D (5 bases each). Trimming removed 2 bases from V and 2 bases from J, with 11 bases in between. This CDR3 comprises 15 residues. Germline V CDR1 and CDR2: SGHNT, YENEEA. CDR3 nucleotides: TGTGCCAGCAGCTTACAATCGGGGCTCACAGATACGCAGTATTTT. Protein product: CASSLQSGLTDTQYF.

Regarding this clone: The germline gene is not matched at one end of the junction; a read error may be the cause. The CDR3 sequence is CASSLGETAF. In nucleotides, the CDR3 is TGTGCCAGCAGCTTGGGAGAGACAGCTTTC. The chain combines TRBV5-4 with TRBJ2-7, with D perhaps TRBD1 (5 bases). Germline CDR1 SGHNT, CDR2 YYREEE (reference sequence). The CDR3 runs to 10 residues.

DNA for the CDR3: TGCGCCAGCAGCGGACTAGCGGGAGATGGAGAGACCCAGTACTTC. Protein: CASSGLAGDGETQYF. V and J are TRBV5-1 and TRBJ2-5; 13 bases match TRBD2. CDR3 size: 15 residues. CDR1 is SGHRS and CDR2 is YFSETQ in the germline V gene. Losses at the gene ends were 4 bases for V and 4 bases for J; bases not matched to a gene: 4.

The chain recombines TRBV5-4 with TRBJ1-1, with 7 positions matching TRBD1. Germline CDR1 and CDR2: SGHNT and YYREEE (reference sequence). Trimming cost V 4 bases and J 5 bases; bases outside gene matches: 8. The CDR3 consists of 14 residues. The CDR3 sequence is CASSQGGPGTEAFF. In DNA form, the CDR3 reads TGTGCCAGCAGCCAAGGGGGCCCGGGGACTGAAGCTTTCTTT.

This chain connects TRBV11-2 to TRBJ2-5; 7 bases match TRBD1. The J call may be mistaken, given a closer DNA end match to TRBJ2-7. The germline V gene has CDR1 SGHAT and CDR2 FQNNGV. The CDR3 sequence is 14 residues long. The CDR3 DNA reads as TGTGCCAGCAGCCCTACCCGGGACAGCTACGAGCAGTACTTC. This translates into CASSPTRDSYEQYF.

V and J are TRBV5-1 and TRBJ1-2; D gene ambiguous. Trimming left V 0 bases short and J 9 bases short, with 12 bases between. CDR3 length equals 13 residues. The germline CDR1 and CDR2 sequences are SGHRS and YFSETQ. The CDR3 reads CASSLAVDGSYTF. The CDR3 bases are TGCGCCAGCAGCTTGGCAGTAGACGGGAGCTACACCTTC.

CDR3 region: CASSLASDTQYF. The CDR3 nucleotides are TGTGCCAGCAGCTTAGCTTCAGATACGCAGTATTTT. The J gene is TRBJ2-3, the V gene TRBV7-2, with unresolved D. V was trimmed by 0 bases and J by 4 bases, leaving 2 bases between them. Germline assignment: CDR1 SGHTA and CDR2 FQGNSA. The CDR3 runs to 12 residues.

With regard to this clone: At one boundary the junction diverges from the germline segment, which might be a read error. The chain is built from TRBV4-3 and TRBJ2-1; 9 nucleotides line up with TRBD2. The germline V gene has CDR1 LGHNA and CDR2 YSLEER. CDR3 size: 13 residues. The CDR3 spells CASSPQTREGAIF. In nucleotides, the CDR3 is TGCGCCAGCAGCCCTCAGACGCGGGAGGGGGCGATCTTC.

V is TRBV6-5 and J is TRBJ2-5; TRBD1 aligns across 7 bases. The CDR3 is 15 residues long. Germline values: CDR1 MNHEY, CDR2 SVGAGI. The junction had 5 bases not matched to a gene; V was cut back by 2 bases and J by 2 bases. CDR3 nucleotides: TGTGCCAGCAGTTACAACGGACAGGTTCAAGAGACCCAGTACTTC. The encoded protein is CASSYNGQVQETQYF.

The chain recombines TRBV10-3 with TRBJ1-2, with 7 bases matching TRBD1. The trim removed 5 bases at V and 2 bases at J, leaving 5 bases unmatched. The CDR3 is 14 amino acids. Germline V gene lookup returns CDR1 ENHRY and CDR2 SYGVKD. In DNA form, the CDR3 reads TGTGCCATCAGTTACGAGGGACAGAACTATGGCTACACCTTC. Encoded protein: CAISYEGQNYGYTF.

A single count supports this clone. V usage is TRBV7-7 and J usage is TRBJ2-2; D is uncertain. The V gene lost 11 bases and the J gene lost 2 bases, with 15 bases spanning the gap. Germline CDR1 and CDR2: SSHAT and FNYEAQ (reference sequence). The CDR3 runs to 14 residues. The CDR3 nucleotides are TGTGCCGCCAGCAAGAACTCCAACACCGGGGAGCTGTTTTTT. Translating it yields CAASKNSNTGELFF.

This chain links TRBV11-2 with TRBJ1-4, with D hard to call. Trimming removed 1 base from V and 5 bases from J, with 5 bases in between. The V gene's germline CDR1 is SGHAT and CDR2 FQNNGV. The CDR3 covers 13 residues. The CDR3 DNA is TGTGCCAGCAGCTTAGGCGGGAATGAAAAACTGTTTTTT. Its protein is CASSLGGNEKLFF.

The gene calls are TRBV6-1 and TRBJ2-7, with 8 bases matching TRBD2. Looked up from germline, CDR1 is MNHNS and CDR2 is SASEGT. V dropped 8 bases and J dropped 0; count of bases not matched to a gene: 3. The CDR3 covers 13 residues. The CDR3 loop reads CASRGGASYEQYV. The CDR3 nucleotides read TGTGCCAGCCGGGGGGGGGCCTCCTACGAGCAGTACGTC.

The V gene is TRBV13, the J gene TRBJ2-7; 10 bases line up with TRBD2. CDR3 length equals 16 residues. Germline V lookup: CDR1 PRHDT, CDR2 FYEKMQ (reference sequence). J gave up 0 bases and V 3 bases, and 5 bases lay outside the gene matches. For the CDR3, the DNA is TGTGCCAGCAGCTTCCTAGCGGGAGATCTCTCCTACGAGCAGTACTTC. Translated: CASSFLAGDLSYEQYF. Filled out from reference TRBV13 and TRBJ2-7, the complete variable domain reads AAGVIQSPRHLIKEKRETATLKCYPIPRHDTVYWYQQGPGQDPQFLISFYEKMQSDKGSIPDRFSAQQFSDYHSELNMSSLELGDSALYFCASSFLAGDLSYEQYFGPGTRLTVT.

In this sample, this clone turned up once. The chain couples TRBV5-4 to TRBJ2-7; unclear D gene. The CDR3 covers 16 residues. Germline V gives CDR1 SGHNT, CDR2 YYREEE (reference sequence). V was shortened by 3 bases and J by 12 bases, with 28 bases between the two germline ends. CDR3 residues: CASSYMQGPKPAPTYF. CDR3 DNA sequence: TGTGCCAGCAGCTACATGCAAGGGCCTAAGCCCGCCCCTACGTACTTC.

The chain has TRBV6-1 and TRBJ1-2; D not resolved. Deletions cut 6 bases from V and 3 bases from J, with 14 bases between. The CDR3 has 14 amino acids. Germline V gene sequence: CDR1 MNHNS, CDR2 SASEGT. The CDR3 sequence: CASRGHGKDYGYTF. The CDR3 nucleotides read TGTGCCAGCAGGGGTCACGGGAAGGACTATGGCTACACCTTC.

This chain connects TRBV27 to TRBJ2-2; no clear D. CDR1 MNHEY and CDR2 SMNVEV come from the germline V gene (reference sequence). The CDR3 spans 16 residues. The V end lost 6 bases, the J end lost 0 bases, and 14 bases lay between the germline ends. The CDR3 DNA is TGTGCCAGCAGCGGTCCTCAATCATCGAACACCGGGGAGCTGTTTTTT. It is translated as CASSGPQSSNTGELFF.

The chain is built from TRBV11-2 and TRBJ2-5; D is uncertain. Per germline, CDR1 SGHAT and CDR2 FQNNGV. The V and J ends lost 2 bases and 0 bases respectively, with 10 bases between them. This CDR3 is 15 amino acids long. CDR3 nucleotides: TGTGCCAGCAGCTTATTGAACCCAAACCAAGAGACCCAGTACTTC. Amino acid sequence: CASSLLNPNQETQYF.

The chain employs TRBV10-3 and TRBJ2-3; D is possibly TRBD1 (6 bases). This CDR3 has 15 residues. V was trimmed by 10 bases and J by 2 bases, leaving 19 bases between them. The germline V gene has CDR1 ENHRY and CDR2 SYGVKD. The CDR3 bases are TGTGCCACAACTTGGACAGACCGTTCCACAGATACGCAGTATTTT. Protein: CATTWTDRSTDTQYF.

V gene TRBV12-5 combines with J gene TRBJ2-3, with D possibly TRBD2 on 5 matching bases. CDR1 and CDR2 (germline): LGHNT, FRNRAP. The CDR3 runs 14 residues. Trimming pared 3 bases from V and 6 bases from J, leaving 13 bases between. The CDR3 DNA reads TGTGCTAGTGGTTTATGGGAGTCGGACGATACGCAGTATTTT. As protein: CASGLWESDDTQYF. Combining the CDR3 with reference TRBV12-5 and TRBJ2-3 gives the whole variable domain DARVTQTPRHKVTEMGQEVTMRCQPILGHNTVFWYRQTMMQGLELLAYFRNRAPLDDSGMPKDRFSAEMPDATLATLKIQPSEPRDSAVYFCASGLWESDDTQYFGPGTRLTVL.

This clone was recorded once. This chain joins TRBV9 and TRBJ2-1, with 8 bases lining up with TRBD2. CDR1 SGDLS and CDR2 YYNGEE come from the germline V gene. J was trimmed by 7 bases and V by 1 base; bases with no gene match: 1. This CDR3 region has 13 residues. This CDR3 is CASSVTSGNEQFF. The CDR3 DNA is TGTGCCAGCAGCGTAACTAGCGGAAATGAGCAGTTCTTC.

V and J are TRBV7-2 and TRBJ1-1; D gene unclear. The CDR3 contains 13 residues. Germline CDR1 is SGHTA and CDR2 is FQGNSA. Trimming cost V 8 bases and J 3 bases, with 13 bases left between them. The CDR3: CASLRGGDTEAFF. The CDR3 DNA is TGTGCCAGCTTGAGAGGCGGGGACACTGAAGCTTTCTTT.

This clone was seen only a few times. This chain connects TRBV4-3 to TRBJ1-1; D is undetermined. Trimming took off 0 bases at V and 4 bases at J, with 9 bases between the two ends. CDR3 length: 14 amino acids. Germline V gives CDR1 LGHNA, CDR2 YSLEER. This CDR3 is CASSQEGYFTEAFF. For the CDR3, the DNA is TGCGCCAGCAGCCAAGAAGGGTACTTCACTGAAGCTTTCTTT.